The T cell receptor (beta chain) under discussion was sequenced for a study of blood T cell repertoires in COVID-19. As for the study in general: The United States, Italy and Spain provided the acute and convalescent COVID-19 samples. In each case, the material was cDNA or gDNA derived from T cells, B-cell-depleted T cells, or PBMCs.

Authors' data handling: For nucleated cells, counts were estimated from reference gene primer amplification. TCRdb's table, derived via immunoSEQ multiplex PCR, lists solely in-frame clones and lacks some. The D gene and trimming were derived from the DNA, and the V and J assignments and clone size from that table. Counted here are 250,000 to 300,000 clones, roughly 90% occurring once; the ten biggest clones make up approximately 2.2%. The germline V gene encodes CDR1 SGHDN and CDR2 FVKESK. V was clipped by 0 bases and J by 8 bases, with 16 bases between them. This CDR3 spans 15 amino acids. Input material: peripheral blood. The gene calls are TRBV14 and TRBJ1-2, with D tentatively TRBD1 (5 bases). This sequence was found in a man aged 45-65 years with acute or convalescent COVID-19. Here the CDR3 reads CASSQDYQGIGGYTF. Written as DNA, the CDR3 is TGTGCCAGCAGCCAAGATTATCAGGGAATTGGAGGCTACACCTTC.